The clone carrying this T cell receptor (beta chain) appeared once. Antigen specificity is unknown. At the deep level, the assay was run. Repertoires were generated with immunoSEQ multiplex PCR, while TCRdb's copy carries only in-frame clones and drops some. The sample shows over a million clones, roughly 70% of them seen only once. The sample comes from a study of shared clonotypes between healthy human individuals. The study's findings and limits: Blood was the sole source, and tissue repertoires probably differ. Memory subsets generally showed smaller estimated richness than naive subsets did.

The specimen sequenced was memory CD4+ T cells sorted from blood. Subset denoted: CD45RA-negative fraction. This sequence was found in a man aged 18 to 29 in good health.

CDR3 region: CASSLPGGELFF. The CDR3 coding sequence is TGTGCCAGCAGTTTACCTGGCGGGGAGCTGTTTTTT. The chain is built from TRBV6-6 and TRBJ2-2, with unresolved D. V lost 4 bases to trimming and J lost 7 bases, with 7 bases between them. This CDR3 is 12 amino acids long. Germline assignment: CDR1 MNHNY and CDR2 SVGAGI (reference sequence).